This T cell receptor (beta chain) was captured in a study of graft-versus-host responses after intestinal transplantation. Overall study context: Once they had received anti-thymocyte globulin induction, all recipients took tacrolimus and steroids for approximately three years. Points from the study as a whole: Investigators detected GvH clones in recipient marrow, with some emerging earlier in ileum or blood. Subjects displaying graft-donor T cell macrochimerism possessed elevated graft-versus-host to host-versus-graft clonal ratios inside allografts.

The method was immunoSEQ multiplex PCR; TCRdb's version includes in-frame clones alone and lacks a portion of them. The sample records 100,000 or so clones, 92% being singletons. Remarks on this clone: The antigen remains undetermined.

Trimming stripped 4 bases from V and 2 bases from J, with 24 bases between. Germline V gene data show CDR1 as SGHNT and CDR2 as YYREEE (reference sequence). CDR3 length: 18 residues. The sample here was unstimulated CD4+ T cells sorted from spleen or lymph node cells, taken before intestinal transplant. The V gene is TRBV5-4, the J gene TRBJ1-2; D may be TRBD1 (6 bases). The clonotype comes from a human donor who received an intestinal transplant. DNA of the CDR3: TGTGCCAGCAGCACCGCGACAGGTGGTAAATCGATGAACTATGGCTACACCTTC. Translated, it gives CASSTATGGKSMNYGYTF.